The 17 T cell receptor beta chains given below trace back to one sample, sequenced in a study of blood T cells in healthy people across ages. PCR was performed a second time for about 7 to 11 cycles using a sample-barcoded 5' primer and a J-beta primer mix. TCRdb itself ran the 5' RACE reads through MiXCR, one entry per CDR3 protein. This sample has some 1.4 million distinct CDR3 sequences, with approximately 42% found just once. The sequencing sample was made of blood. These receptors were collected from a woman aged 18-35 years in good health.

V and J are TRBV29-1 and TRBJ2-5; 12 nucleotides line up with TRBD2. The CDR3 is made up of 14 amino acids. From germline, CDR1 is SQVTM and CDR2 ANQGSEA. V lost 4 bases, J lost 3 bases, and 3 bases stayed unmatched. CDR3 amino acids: CSVVTSGSKETQYF. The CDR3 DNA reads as TGCAGCGTTGTGACTAGCGGGAGTAAAGAGACCCAGTACTTC.

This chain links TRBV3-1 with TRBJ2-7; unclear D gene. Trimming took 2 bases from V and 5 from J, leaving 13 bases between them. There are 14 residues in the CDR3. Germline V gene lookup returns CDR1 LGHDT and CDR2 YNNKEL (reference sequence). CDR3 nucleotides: TGTGCCAGCAGCCAACAAGGTAATCATAACGAGCAGTACTTC. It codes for CASSQQGNHNEQYF.

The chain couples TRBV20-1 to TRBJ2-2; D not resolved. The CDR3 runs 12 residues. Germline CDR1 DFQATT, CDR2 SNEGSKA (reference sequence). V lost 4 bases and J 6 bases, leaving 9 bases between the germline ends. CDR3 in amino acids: CSATDDPGELFF. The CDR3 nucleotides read TGCAGTGCTACAGACGATCCCGGGGAGCTGTTTTTT.

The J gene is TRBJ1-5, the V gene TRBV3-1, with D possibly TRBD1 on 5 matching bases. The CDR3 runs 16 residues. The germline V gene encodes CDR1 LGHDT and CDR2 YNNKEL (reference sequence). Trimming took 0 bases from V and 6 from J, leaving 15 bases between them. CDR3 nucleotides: TGTGCCAGCAGCCAAGATCTAGGGCAGGGTACTCAGCCCCAGCATTTT. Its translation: CASSQDLGQGTQPQHF.

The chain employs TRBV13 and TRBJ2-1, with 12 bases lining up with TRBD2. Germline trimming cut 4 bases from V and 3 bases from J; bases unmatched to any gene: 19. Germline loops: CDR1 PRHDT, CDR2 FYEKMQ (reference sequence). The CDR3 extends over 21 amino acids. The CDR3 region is CASSSIEELAGGPVGYNEQFF. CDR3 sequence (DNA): TGTGCCAGCAGCTCAATTGAAGAGCTAGCGGGAGGGCCGGTGGGCTACAATGAGCAGTTCTTC.

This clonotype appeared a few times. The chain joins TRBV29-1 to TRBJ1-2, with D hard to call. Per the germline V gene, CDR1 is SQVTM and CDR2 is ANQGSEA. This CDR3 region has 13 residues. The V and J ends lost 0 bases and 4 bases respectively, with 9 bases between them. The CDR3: CSVEDHSSYGYTF. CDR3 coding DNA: TGCAGCGTTGAAGATCACTCTTCCTATGGCTACACCTTC.

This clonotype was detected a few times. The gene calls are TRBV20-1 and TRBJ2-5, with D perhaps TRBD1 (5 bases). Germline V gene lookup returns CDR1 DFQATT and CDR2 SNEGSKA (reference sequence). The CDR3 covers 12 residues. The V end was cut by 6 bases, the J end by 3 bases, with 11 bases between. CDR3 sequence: CSAPVREETQYF. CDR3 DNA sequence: TGCAGTGCCCCCGTCAGGGAAGAGACCCAGTACTTC.

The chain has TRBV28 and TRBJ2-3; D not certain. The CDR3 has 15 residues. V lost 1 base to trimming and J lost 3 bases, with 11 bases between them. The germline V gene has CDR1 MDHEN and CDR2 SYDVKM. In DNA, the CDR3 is TGTGCCAGCAGTTTATCCATCGGGCGAACAGATACGCAGTATTTT. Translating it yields CASSLSIGRTDTQYF.

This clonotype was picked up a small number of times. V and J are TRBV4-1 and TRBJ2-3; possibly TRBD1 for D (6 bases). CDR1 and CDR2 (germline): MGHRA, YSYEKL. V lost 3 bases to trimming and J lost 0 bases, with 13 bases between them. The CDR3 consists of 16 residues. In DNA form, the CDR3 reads TGCGCCAGCAGCCAGACGGGACACCCAAGCACAGATACGCAGTATTTT. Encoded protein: CASSQTGHPSTDTQYF.

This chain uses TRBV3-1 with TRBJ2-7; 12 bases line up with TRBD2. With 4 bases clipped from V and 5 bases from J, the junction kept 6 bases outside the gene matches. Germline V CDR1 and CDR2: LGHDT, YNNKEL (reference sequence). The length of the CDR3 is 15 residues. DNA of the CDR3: TGTGCCAGCAGCCCCCTAGCGGGAGGGTACCACGAGCAGTACTTC. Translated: CASSPLAGGYHEQYF.

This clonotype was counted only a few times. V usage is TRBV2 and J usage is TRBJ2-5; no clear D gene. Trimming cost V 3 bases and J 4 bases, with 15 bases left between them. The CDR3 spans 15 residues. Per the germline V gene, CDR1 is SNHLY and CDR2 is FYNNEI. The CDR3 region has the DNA TGTGCCAGCAGTGATCCGAGTACTGGCGGAGAGACCCAGTACTTC. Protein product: CASSDPSTGGETQYF.

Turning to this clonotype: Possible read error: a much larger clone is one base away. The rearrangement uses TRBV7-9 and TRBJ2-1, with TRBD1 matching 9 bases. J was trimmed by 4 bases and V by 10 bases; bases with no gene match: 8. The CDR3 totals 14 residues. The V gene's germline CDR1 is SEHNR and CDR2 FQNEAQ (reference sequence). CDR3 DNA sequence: TGTGCCACCGATAAGGGACAGGGATACAATGAGCAGTTCTTC. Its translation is CATDKGQGYNEQFF. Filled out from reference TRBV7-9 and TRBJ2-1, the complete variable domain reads DTGVSQNPRHKITKRGQNVTFRCDPISEHNRLYWYRQTLGQGPEFLTYFQNEAQLEKSRLLSDRFSAERPKGSFSTLEIQRTEQGDSAMYLCATDKGQGYNEQFFGPGTRLTVL.

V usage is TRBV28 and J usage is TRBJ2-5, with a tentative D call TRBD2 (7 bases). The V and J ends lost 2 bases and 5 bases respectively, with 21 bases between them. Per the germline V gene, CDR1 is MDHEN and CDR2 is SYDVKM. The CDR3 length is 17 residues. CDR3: CASSLQRPGRGGETQYF. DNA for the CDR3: TGTGCCAGCAGTTTACAGCGTCCGGGCAGGGGAGGGGAGACCCAGTACTTC.

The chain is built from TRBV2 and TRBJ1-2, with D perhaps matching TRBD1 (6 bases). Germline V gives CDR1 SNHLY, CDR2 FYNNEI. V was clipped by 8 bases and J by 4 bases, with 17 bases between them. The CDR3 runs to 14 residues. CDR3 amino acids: CASAAATGLYGYTF. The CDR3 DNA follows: TGTGCCAGCGCAGCCGCCACAGGGCTCTATGGCTACACCTTC. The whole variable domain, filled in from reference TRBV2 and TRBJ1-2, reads EPEVTQTPSHQVTQMGQEVILRCVPISNHLYFYWYRQILGQKVEFLVSFYNNEISEKSEIFDDQFSVERPDGSNFTLKIRSTKLEDSAMYFCASAAATGLYGYTFGSGTRLTVV.

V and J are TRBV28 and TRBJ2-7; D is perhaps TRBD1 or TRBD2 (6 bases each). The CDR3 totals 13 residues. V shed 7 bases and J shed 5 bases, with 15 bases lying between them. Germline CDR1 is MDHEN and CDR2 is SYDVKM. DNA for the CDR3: TGTGCCAGCAACGGACGGGGGCTAGACGAGCAGTACTTC. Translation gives CASNGRGLDEQYF.

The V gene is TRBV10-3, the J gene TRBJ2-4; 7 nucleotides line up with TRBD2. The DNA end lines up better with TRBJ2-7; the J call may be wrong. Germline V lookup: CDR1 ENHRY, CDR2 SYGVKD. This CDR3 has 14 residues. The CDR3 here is CAIGTINFNYEQYF. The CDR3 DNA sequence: TGTGCCATCGGGACTATCAATTTTAACTACGAGCAGTACTTC.

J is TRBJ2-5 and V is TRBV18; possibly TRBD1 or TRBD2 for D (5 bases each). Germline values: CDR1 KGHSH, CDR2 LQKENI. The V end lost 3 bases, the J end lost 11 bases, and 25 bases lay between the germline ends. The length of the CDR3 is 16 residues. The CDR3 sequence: CASSPTGTIRVHEQYF. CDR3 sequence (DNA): TGTGCCAGCTCACCGACGGGGACCATCCGGGTACATGAGCAGTACTTC.